This entry is about one TCR gamma chain. The antigen remains unidentified. The source of the sample is a study of Vδ1+ human thymocytes. Germline CDR1 GITISATS, CDR2 ISYDGTV (reference sequence). V lost 4 bases and J lost 0; bases outside the gene matches: 8. The CDR3 has 16 residues. The study, taken as a whole, reports: Thymic TRG and TRD repertoires appeared highly polyclonal.

Extracted RNA was reverse transcribed into cDNA. CDR3 amplicons came from multiplex PCR with pooled V-gene forward and constant-region reverse primers. TCRdb re-called the multiplex PCR reads via CATT. The sample carries tens of thousands of gamma-chain clones, around 20% recorded once. The clonotype comes from a boy in the first two years of life who had congenital heart surgery. Specimen: Vdelta1+ gamma-delta thymocytes from the thymus. Sample subset: FACS-sorted CD3+ TCRalphabeta- TCRVdelta1+ TCRVdelta2- thymocytes. V and J are TRGV9 and TRGJP1. The CDR3 coding sequence is TGTGCCTTGTGGGAAGAAAAATATACCACTGGTTGGTTCAAGATATTT. Translating gives CALWEEKYTTGWFKIF.